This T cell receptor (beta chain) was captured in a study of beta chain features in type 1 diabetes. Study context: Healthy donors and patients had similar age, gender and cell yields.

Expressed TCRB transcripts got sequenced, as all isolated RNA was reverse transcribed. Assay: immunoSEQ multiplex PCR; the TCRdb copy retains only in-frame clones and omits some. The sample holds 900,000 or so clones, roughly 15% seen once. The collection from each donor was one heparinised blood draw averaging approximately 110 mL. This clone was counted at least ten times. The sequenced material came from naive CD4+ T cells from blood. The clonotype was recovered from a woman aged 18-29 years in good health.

CDR3 DNA sequence: TGTGCCAGTAGTAGATCAACAAACACTGAAGCTTTCTTT. Translation gives CASSRSTNTEAFF. This rearrangement joins TRBV19 to TRBJ1-1; unclear D gene. Germline V CDR1 and CDR2: LNHDA, SQIVND (reference sequence). V lost 4 bases and J 2 bases, leaving 8 bases between the germline ends. The CDR3 runs to 13 residues.